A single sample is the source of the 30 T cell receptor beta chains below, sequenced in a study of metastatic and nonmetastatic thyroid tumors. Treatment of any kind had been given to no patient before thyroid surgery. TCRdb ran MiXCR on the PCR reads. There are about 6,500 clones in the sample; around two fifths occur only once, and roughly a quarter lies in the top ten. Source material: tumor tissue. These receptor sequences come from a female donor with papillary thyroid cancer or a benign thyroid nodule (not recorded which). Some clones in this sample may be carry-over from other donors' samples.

This chain's CDR3 is CASSDEHGTVQETQYF. DNA for the CDR3: TGTGCCAGCAGTGATGAGCATGGGACAGTACAAGAGACCCAGTACTTC. The V gene is TRBV6-1, the J gene TRBJ2-5; 7 bases map to TRBD1. V dropped 3 bases and J dropped 2; count of bases not matched to a gene: 9. Germline V gene data show CDR1 as MNHNS and CDR2 as SASEGT. The CDR3 is 16 amino acids.

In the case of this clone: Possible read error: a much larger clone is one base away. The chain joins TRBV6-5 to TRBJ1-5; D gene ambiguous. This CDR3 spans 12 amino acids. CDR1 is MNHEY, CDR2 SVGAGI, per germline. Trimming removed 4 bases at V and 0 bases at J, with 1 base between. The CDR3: CASSCSNQPQHF. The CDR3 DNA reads TGTGCCAGCAGTTGTAGCAATCAGCCCCAGCATTTT.

CDR3 sequence (DNA): TGTGCCAGCAGTTTATGGCCGGCGGGTGAGCAGTTCTTC. It specifies CASSLWPAGEQFF. J is TRBJ2-1 and V is TRBV27; D is possibly TRBD2 (5 bases). CDR1 and CDR2 from the germline V gene are MNHEY and SMNVEV (reference sequence). The CDR3 is made up of 13 amino acids. The V gene lost 1 base and the J gene lost 9 bases, with 10 bases spanning the gap.

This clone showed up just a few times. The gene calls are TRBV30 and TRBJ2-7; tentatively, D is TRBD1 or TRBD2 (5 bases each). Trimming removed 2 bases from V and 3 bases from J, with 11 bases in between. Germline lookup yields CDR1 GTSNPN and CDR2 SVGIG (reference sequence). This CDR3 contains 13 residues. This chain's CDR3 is CAWSSGPSYEQYF. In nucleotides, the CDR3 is TGTGCCTGGAGTTCGGGACCCAGCTACGAGCAGTACTTC. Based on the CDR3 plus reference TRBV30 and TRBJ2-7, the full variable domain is SQTIHQWPATLVQPVGSPLSLECTVEGTSNPNLYWYRQAAGRGLQLLFYSVGIGQISSEVPQNLSASRPQDRQFILSSKKLLLSDSGFYLCAWSSGPSYEQYFGPGTRLTVT.

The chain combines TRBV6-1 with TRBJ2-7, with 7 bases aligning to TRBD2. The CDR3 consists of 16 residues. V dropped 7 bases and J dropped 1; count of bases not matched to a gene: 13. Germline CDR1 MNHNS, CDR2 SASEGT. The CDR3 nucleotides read TGTGCCAGCACCCGCCAAAGGGCTAGCGGATCCTACGAGCAGTACTTC. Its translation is CASTRQRASGSYEQYF.

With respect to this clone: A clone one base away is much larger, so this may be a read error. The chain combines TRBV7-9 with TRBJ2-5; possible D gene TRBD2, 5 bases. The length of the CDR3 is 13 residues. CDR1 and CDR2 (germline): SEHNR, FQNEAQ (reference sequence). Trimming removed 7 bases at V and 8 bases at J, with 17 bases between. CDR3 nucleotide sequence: TGTGCCAGCACCTTCCGGGAATACGGAACCCAGTACTTC. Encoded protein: CASTFREYGTQYF.

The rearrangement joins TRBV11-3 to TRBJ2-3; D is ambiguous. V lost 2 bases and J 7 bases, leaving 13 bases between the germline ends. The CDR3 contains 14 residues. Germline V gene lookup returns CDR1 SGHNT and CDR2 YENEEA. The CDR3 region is CASSLNPLAYTQYF. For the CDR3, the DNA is TGTGCCAGCAGCTTAAATCCGTTAGCATATACGCAGTATTTT.

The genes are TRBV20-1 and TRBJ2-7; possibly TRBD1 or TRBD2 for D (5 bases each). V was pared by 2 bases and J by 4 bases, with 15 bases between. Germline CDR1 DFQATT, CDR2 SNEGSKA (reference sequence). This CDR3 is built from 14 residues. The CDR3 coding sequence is TGCAGTGCTAGATCCCAGCGAGGGGTGTACGAGCAGTACTTC. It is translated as CSARSQRGVYEQYF.

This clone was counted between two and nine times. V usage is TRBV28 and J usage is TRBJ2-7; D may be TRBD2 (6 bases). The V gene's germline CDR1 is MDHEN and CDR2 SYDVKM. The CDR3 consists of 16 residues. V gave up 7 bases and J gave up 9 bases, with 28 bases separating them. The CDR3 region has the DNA TGTGCCAGCAACTCCTCGCCGGGACTCCCGCGGGGATTGCAGTACTTC. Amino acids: CASNSSPGLPRGLQYF.

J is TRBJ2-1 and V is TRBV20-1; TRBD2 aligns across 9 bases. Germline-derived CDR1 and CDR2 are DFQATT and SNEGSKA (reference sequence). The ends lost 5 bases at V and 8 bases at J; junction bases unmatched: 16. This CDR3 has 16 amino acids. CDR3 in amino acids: CSAHQPSGKRVYEQFF. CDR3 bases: TGCAGTGCTCATCAGCCTAGCGGGAAGAGGGTGTATGAGCAGTTCTTC.

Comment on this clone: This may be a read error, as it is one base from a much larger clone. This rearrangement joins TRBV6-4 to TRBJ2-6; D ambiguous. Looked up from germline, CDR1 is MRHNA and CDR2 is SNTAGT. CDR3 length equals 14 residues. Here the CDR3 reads CASSDSSWANVLTF. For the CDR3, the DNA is TGTGCCAGCAGTGACAGCTCTTGGGCCAACGTCCTGACTTTC.

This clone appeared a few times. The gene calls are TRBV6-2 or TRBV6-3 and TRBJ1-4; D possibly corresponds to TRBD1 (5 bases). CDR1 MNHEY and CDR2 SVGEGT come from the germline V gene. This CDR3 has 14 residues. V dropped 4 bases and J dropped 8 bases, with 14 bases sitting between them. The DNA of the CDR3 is TGTGCCAGCAGTTCAGCCACCTGGGGGGAAAAACTGTTTTTT. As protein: CASSSATWGEKLFF.

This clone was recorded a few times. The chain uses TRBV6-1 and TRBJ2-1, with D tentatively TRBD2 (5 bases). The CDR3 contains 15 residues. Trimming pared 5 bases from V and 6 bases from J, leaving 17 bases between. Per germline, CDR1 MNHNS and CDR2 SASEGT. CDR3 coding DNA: TGTGCCAGCAGTCTCACCGGGAAAGTAAGCAATGAGCAGTTCTTC. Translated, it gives CASSLTGKVSNEQFF.

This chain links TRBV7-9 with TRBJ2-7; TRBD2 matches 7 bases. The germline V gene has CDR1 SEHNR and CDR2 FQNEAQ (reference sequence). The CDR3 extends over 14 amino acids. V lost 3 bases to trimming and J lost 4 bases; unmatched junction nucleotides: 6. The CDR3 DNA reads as TGTGCCAGCAGCTTCGGATCGGGAGGTTACGAGCAGTACTTC. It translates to CASSFGSGGYEQYF.

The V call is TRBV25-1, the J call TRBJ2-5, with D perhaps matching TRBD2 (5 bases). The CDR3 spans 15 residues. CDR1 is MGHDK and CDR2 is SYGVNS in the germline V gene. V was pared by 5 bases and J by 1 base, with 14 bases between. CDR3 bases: TGTGCCAGCAGTCCCCCCAGCGGACTCCAAGAGACCCAGTACTTC. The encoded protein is CASSPPSGLQETQYF.

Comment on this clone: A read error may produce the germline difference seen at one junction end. The CDR3 loop reads CASIFELAESQYF. The CDR3 DNA reads TGTGCTAGCATCTTCGAACTAGCGGAAAGCCAGTACTTC. J is TRBJ2-5 and V is TRBV7-7; 8 bases are a match to TRBD2. Germline V gene data show CDR1 as SSHAT and CDR2 as FNYEAQ (reference sequence). The CDR3 totals 13 residues.

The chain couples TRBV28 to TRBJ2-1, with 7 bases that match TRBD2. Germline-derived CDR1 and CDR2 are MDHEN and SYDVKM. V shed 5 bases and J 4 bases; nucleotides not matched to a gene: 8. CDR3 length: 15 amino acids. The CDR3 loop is CASSPLSGKYNEQFF. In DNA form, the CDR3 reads TGTGCCAGCAGTCCCCTAAGCGGGAAATACAATGAGCAGTTCTTC.

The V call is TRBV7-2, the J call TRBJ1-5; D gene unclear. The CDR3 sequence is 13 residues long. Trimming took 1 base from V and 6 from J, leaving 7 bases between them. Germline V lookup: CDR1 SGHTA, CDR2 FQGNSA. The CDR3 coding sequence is TGTGCCAGCAGCTTAGAGGCATTTCAGCCCCAGCATTTT. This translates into CASSLEAFQPQHF.

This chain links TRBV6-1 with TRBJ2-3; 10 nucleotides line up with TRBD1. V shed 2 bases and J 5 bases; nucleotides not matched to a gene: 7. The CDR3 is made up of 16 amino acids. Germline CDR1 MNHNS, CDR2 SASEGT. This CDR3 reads CASSEIQGQGGDTQYF. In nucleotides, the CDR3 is TGTGCCAGCAGTGAAATACAAGGACAGGGGGGAGATACGCAGTATTTT.

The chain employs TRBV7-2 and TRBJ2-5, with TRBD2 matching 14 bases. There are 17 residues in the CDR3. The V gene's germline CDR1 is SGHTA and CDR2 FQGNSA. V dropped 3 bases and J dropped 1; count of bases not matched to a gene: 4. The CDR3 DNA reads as TGTGCCAGCAGCTTTTATGGGACTAGCGGGAGCCAAGAGACCCAGTACTTC. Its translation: CASSFYGTSGSQETQYF.

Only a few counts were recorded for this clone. The CDR3 here is CASRRRTGTGELFF. For the CDR3, the DNA is TGTGCCAGCAGACGGAGAACGGGAACCGGGGAGCTGTTTTTT. The chain carries TRBV6-1 and TRBJ2-2; perhaps TRBD2 as D (5 bases). V was pared by 6 bases and J by 5 bases, with 13 bases between. The length of the CDR3 is 14 residues. CDR1 MNHNS and CDR2 SASEGT come from the germline V gene.

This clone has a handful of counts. CDR3 region: CASSPYSTDTQYF. Written as DNA, the CDR3 is TGTGCCAGCTCACCCTATTCCACAGATACGCAGTATTTT. This sequence joins TRBV18 and TRBJ2-3; D not resolved. Germline V gene data show CDR1 as KGHSH and CDR2 as LQKENI. The CDR3 has 13 residues. V lost 3 bases to trimming and J lost 2 bases, with 6 bases between them.

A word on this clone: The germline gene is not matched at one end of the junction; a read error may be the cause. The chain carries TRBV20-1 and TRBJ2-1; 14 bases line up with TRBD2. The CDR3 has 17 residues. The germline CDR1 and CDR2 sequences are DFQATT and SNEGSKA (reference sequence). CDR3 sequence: CSAREAGTSGRDYEQFF. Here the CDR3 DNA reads TGCAGTGCGAGAGAGGCCGGGACTAGCGGGAGAGACTATGAGCAGTTCTTC.

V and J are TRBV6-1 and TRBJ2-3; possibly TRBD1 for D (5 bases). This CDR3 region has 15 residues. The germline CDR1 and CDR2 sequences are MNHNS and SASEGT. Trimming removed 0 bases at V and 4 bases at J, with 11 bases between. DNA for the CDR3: TGTGCCAGCAGTGAAGCAGGGGTTTGGGCAGATACGCAGTATTTT. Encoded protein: CASSEAGVWADTQYF.

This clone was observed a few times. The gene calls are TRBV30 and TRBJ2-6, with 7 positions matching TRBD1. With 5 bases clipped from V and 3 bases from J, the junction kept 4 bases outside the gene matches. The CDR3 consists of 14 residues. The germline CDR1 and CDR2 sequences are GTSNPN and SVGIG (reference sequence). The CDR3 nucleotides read TGTGCCTGGGGAAGGGGGCTTGGGGCCAACGTCCTGACTTTC. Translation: CAWGRGLGANVLTF. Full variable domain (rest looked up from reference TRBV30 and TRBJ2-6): SQTIHQWPATLVQPVGSPLSLECTVEGTSNPNLYWYRQAAGRGLQLLFYSVGIGQISSEVPQNLSASRPQDRQFILSSKKLLLSDSGFYLCAWGRGLGANVLTFGAGSRLTVL.

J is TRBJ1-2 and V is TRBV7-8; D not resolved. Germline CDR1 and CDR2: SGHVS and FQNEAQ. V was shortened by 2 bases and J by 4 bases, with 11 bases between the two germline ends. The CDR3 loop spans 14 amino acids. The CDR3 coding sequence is TGTGCCAGCAGCTTAAAGGGTTTGGGCTATGGCTACACCTTC. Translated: CASSLKGLGYGYTF.

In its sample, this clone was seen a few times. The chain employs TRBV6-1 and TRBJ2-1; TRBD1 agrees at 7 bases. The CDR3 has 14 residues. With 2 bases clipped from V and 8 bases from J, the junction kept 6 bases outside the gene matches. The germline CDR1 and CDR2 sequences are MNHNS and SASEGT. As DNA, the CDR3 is TGTGCCAGCAGTGAATTGGGGACAGTGGATGAGCAGTTCTTC. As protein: CASSELGTVDEQFF.

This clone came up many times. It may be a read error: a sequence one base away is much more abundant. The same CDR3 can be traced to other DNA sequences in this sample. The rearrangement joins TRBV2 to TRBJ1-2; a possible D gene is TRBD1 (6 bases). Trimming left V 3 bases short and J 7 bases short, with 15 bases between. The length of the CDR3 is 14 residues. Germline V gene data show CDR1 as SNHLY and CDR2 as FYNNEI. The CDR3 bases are TGTGCCAGCAGTGAGGGGGGCAGGGAGGCTGGCTACACCTTC. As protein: CASSEGGREAGYTF.

CDR3 residues: CASSWGNNQPQHF. CDR3 coding DNA: TGTGCCAGCTCCTGGGGGAACAATCAGCCCCAGCATTTT. The V call is TRBV6-1, the J call TRBJ1-5; tentatively, D is TRBD1 (5 bases). V was cut by 8 bases and J by 3 bases, with 11 bases left in between. CDR1 and CDR2 from the germline V gene are MNHNS and SASEGT. The CDR3 runs 13 residues.

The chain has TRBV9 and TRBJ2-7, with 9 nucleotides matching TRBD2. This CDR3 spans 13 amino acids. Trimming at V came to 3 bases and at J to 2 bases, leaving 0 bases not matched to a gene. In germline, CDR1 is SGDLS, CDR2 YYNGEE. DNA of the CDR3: TGTGCCAGCAGCGGGACTAGCGCCTACGAGCAGTACTTC. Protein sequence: CASSGTSAYEQYF.